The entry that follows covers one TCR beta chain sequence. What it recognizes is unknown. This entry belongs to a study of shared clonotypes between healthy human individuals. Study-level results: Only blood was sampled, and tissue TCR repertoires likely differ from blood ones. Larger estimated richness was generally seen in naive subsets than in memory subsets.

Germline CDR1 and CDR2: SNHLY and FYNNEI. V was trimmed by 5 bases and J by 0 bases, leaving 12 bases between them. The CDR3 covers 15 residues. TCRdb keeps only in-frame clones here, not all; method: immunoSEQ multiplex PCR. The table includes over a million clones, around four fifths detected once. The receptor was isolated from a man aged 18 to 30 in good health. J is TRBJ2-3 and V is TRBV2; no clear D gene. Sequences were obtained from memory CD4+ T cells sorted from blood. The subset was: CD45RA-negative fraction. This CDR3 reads CASSRLTTSTDTQYF. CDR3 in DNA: TGTGCCAGCAGTCGACTGACAACTAGCACAGATACGCAGTATTTT. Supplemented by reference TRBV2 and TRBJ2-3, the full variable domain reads EPEVTQTPSHQVTQMGQEVILRCVPISNHLYFYWYRQILGQKVEFLVSFYNNEISEKSEIFDDQFSVERPDGSNFTLKIRSTKLEDSAMYFCASSRLTTSTDTQYFGPGTRLTVL.